Listed here is a single T cell receptor (beta chain). Its antigen is currently unknown. The data originate from a study of Ad26.COV2.S vaccination and SARS-CoV-2 variants. This CDR3 has 14 amino acids. V shed 2 bases and J shed 2 bases, with 10 bases lying between them. Germline V gene sequence: CDR1 SGHVS, CDR2 FQNEAQ. Overall study findings and caveats: Using TCR breadth and depth analyses may have led to underestimated total T cell responses.

Treatment here: 15 to 20 received Ad26.COV2.S at low or high dose, single or two shots; 5 received placebo; per-sample allocation not given. The study sampled participants on day 63 after the first vaccine or placebo injection. The data were produced by immunoSEQ multiplex PCR, yet TCRdb's version contains in-frame clones alone and is incomplete. The sample records a few hundred thousand clones, 75% to 95% being singletons. This material consisted of peripheral blood, taken in a trial of Ad26.COV2.S vaccine versus placebo. This chain joins TRBV7-8 and TRBJ2-7; D is perhaps TRBD2 (6 bases). The clonotype originates from a person between 18 and 65 years old who received the Ad26.COV2.S COVID-19 vaccine or a placebo. CDR3 bases: TGTGCCAGCAGCTTAATCGGCGGGACCTACGAGCAGTACTTC. This gives the protein CASSLIGGTYEQYF.